Below are 5 T cell receptor beta chains sequenced from a single sample in a study of circulating CD8 cells and anti-PD-1 response in melanoma. The QIAseq Immune Repertoire TCR panel built the libraries from about 16 ng of total RNA. From the reads, TCRdb called clonotypes with MiXCR, one entry per CDR3 protein. The sample comprises approximately 690 distinct CDR3 sequences, roughly 9% of which are singletons, and around an eighth rests with the top ten. From live CD3+CD8+TCRalphabeta+ cells, four PD-1 and/or TIGIT subsets were sorted. The sequences come from CD8+ T cells from PBMCs, collected at baseline or after one month of anti-PD-1 therapy (not recorded which). Receptors originate from a human donor with melanoma.

This clonotype is deemed large. This chain links TRBV24-1 with TRBJ2-7; 9 bases agree with TRBD1. J was trimmed by 7 bases and V by 2 bases; bases with no gene match: 2. This CDR3 is built from 13 residues. Looked up from germline, CDR1 is KGHDR and CDR2 is SFDVKD. DNA of the CDR3: TGTGCCACCAGTGATTCCGACAGGGGGGAGCAGTACTTC. Its translation: CATSDSDRGEQYF.

This clonotype is large. The V gene is TRBV6-4, the J gene TRBJ2-1; 9 bases align to TRBD1. The junction had 10 bases not matched to a gene; V was cut back by 6 bases and J by 10 bases. Looked up from germline, CDR1 is MRHNA and CDR2 is SNTAGT. The CDR3 is 14 amino acids. The CDR3, as DNA: TGTGCCAGCAGCGCTAAGGGGGGGACAGGGGAGCAGTTCTTC. This gives the protein CASSAKGGTGEQFF.

A note on this clonotype: A much bigger clone sits one base away, suggesting this may be a read error. The chain recombines TRBV7-2 with TRBJ2-2; D is uncertain. Germline lookup yields CDR1 SGHTA and CDR2 FQGNSA. The CDR3 consists of 15 residues. CDR3 sequence (DNA): TGTGCCAGAAGCTTTTACCGGACGCCCACCGGGGAGCTGTTTTTT. Translating it yields CARSFYRTPTGELFF.

This clonotype turned up a few times. V gene TRBV7-2 combines with J gene TRBJ2-2; the D gene could be TRBD1 or TRBD2 (5 bases each). The germline V gene has CDR1 SGHTA and CDR2 FQGNSA. Trimming left V 6 bases short and J 3 bases short, with 8 bases between. The CDR3 spans 13 residues. CDR3 amino acids: CASRRGDTGELFF. CDR3 DNA: TGTGCCAGCAGGAGAGGGGACACCGGGGAGCTGTTTTTT.

This chain connects TRBV5-5 to TRBJ2-7; TRBD1 or TRBD2 may be the D gene (5 bases each). The CDR3 sequence is 16 residues long. In germline, CDR1 is SGHKS, CDR2 YYEKEE (reference sequence). V lost 2 bases and J lost 0, with 15 bases in between. CDR3 in amino acids: CASSLSRGQSSYEQYF. The CDR3 nucleotides read TGTGCCAGCAGCTTAAGCCGGGGCCAAAGCTCCTACGAGCAGTACTTC.